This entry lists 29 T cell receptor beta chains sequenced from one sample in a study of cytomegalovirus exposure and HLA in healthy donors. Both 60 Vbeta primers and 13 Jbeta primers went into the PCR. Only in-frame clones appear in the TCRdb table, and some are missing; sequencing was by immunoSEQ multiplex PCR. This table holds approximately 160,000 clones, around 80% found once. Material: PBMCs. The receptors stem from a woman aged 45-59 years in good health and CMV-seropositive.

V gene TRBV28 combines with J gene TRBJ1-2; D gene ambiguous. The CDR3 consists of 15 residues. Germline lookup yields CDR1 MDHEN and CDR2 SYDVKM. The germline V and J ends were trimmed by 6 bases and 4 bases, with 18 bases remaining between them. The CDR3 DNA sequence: TGTGCCAGCAGCACGCCGCAGGTCGCGGGCTATGGCTACACCTTC. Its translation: CASSTPQVAGYGYTF.

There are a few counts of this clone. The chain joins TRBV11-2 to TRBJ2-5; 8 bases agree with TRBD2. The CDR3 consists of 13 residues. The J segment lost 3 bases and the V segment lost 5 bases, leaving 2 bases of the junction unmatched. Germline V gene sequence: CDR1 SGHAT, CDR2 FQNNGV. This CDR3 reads CASSRSGEETQYF. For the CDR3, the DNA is TGTGCCAGCAGCCGTAGCGGGGAAGAGACCCAGTACTTC.

The DNA for the CDR3 is TGCGCCAGCAGCCATACAAAATTGGCCGGGGAGCTGTTTTTT. This translates into CASSHTKLAGELFF. This chain links TRBV5-1 with TRBJ2-2; D not certain. This CDR3 is built from 14 residues. Germline V gene lookup returns CDR1 SGHRS and CDR2 YFSETQ. The V end was cut by 4 bases, the J end by 6 bases, with 13 bases between.

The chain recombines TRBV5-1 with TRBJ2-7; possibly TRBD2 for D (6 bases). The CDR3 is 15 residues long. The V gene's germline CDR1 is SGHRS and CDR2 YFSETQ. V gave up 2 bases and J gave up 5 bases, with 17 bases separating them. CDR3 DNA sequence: TGCGCCAGCAGCTTCTCGGGAGCAGGGCTCAACGAGCAGTACTTC. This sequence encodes CASSFSGAGLNEQYF. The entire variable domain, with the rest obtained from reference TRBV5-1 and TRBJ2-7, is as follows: KAGVTQTPRYLIKTRGQQVTLSCSPISGHRSVSWYQQTPGQGLQFLFEYFSETQRNKGNFPGRFSGRQFSNSRSEMNVSTLELGDSALYLCASSFSGAGLNEQYFGPGTRLTVT.

The CDR3 region is CASSGLAGGSERAQYF. The CDR3 bases are TGTGCCAGCAGTGGGTTAGCGGGAGGCTCTGAGAGGGCCCAGTACTTC. The chain employs TRBV6-1 and TRBJ2-5; the match to TRBD2 covers 10 bases. The CDR3 spans 16 residues. CDR1 is MNHNS, CDR2 SASEGT, per germline. J gave up 9 bases and V 4 bases, and 14 bases lay outside the gene matches.

CDR3 DNA sequence: TGTGCCAGCAGCTCAGGGGACAGGGGGGACAATCAGCCCCAGCATTTT. It specifies CASSSGDRGDNQPQHF. The rearrangement uses TRBV7-9 and TRBJ1-5; TRBD1 matches 11 bases. The CDR3 sequence is 16 residues long. CDR1 SEHNR and CDR2 FQNEAQ come from the germline V gene (reference sequence). The V and J ends lost 4 bases and 3 bases, in that order; junction bases with no gene match: 5. The entire variable domain, with the rest obtained from reference TRBV7-9 and TRBJ1-5, is as follows: DTGVSQNPRHKITKRGQNVTFRCDPISEHNRLYWYRQTLGQGPEFLTYFQNEAQLEKSRLLSDRFSAERPKGSFSTLEIQRTEQGDSAMYLCASSSGDRGDNQPQHFGDGTRLSIL.

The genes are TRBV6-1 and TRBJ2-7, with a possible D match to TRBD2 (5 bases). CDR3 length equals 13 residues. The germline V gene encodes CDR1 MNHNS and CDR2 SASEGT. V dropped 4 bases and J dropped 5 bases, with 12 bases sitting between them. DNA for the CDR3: TGTGCCAGCAGTGGCCCCAACGGGGACGAGCAGTACTTC. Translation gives CASSGPNGDEQYF.

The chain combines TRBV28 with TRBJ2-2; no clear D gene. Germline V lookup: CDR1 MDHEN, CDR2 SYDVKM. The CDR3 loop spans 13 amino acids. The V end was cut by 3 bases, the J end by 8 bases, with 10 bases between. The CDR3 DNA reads TGTGCCAGCAGTTTCGGCGGCGTTGGGGAGCTGTTTTTT. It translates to CASSFGGVGELFF.

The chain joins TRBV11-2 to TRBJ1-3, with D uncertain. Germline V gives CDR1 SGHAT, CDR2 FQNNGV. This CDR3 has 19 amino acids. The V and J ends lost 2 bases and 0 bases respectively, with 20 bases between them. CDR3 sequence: CASSLRGLRGYDSGNTIYF. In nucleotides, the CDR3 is TGTGCCAGCAGCTTACGCGGCCTCCGAGGGTACGACTCTGGAAACACCATATATTTT.

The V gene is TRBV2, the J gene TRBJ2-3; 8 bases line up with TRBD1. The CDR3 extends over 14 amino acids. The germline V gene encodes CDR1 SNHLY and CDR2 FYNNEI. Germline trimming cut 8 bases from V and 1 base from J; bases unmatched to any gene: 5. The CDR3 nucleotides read TGTGCCAGCGGGACAGGATTACGCACAGATACGCAGTATTTT. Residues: CASGTGLRTDTQYF.

CDR3 residues: CASSYKGGSGTGELFF. The CDR3 DNA is TGTGCCAGCAGTTACAAAGGAGGCTCAGGCACCGGGGAGCTGTTTTTT. The chain links TRBV6-5 to TRBJ2-2; D may be TRBD2 (5 bases). The CDR3 is made up of 16 amino acids. Trimming took 2 bases from V and 4 from J, leaving 14 bases between them. Germline V gene sequence: CDR1 MNHEY, CDR2 SVGAGI.

The CDR3 loop is CASSPVLGTSGVVTQYF. CDR3 in DNA: TGTGCCAGCTCACCAGTCTTGGGCACTAGCGGTGTGGTGACCCAGTACTTC. This chain links TRBV18 with TRBJ2-5; TRBD2 matches at 8 bases. In germline, CDR1 is KGHSH, CDR2 LQKENI. CDR3 size: 17 residues. V lost 2 bases and J lost 7; bases outside the gene matches: 15.

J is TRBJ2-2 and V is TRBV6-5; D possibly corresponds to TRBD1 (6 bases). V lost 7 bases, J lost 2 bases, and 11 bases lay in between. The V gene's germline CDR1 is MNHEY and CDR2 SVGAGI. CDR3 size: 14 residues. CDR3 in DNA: TGTGCCAGCAAAAGGACAGACAACACCGGGGAGCTGTTTTTT. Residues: CASKRTDNTGELFF.

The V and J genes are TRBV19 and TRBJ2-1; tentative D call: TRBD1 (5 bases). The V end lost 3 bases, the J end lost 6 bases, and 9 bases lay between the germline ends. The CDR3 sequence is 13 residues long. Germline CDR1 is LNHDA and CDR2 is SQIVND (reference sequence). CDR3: CASSITGINEQFF. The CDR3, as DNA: TGTGCCAGTAGTATTACAGGAATCAATGAGCAGTTCTTC.

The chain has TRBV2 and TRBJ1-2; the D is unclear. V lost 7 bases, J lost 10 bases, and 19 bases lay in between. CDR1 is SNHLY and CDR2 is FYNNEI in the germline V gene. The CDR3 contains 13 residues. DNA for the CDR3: TGTGCCAGCACCCAAAAAGACACCTTACCCTACACCTTC. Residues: CASTQKDTLPYTF.

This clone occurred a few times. This CDR3 reads CASSLNLDRMGNYGYTF. CDR3 nucleotides: TGTGCCAGCAGCTTAAATCTCGACAGGATGGGCAACTATGGCTACACCTTC. The J gene is TRBJ1-2, the V gene TRBV7-9; D might be TRBD1 (6 bases). CDR1 SEHNR and CDR2 FQNEAQ come from the germline V gene (reference sequence). The CDR3 runs to 17 residues. V was trimmed by 2 bases and J by 2 bases, leaving 18 bases between them.

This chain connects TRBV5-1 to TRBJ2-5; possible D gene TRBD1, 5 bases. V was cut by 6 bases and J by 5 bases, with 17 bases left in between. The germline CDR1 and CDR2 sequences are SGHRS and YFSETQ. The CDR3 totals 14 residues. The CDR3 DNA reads TGCGCCAGCACGGAAGGGGTGGTCGCGGAGACCCAGTACTTC. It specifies CASTEGVVAETQYF. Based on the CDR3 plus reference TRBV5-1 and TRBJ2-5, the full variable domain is KAGVTQTPRYLIKTRGQQVTLSCSPISGHRSVSWYQQTPGQGLQFLFEYFSETQRNKGNFPGRFSGRQFSNSRSEMNVSTLELGDSALYLCASTEGVVAETQYFGPGTRLLVL.

The CDR3 DNA reads TGTGCCAGCAGTTCTGGACAGCTCCACTACGAGCAGTACTTC. Amino acids: CASSSGQLHYEQYF. V and J are TRBV28 and TRBJ2-7, with a tentative D call TRBD1 (6 bases). Germline assignment: CDR1 MDHEN and CDR2 SYDVKM. V shed 4 bases and J shed 3 bases, with 13 bases lying between them. The CDR3 has 14 residues.

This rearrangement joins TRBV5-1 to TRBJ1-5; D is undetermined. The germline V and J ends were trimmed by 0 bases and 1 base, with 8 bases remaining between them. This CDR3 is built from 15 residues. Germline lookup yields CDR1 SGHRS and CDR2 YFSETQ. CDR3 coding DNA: TGCGCCAGCAGCTTGGTTCCGGGGAGCAATCAGCCCCAGCATTTT. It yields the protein CASSLVPGSNQPQHF.

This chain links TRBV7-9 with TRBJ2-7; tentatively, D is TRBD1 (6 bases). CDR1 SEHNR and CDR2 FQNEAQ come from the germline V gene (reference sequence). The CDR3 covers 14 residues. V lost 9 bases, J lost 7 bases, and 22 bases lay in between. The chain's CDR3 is CASIRTAGPTEQYF. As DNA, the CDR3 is TGTGCCAGTATCCGGACAGCCGGACCTACGGAGCAGTACTTC.

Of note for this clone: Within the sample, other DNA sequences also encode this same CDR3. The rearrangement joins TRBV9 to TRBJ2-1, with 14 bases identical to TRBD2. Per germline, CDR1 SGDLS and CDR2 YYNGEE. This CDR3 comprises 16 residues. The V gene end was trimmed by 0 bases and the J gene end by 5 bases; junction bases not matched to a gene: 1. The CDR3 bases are TGTGCCAGCAGCGTAGGGGGACTAGCGGGAGACAATGAGCAGTTCTTC. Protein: CASSVGGLAGDNEQFF.

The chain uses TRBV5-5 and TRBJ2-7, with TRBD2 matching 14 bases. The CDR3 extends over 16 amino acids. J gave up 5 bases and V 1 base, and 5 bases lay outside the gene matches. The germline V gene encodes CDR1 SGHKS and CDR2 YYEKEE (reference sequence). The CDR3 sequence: CASSLRLAGGFDEQYF. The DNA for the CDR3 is TGTGCCAGCAGCTTGAGACTAGCGGGGGGGTTCGACGAGCAGTACTTC.

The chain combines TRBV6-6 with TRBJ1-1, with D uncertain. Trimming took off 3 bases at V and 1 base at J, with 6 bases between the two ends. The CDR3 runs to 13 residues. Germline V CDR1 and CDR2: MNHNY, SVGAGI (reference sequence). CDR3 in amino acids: CASSYFGNTEAFF. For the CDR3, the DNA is TGTGCCAGCAGTTATTTCGGGAACACTGAAGCTTTCTTT.

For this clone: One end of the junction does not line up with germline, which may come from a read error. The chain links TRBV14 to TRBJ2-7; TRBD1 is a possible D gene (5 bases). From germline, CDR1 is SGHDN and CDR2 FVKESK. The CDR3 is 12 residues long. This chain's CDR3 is CASSPARASLNF. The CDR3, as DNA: TGTGCCAGCAGCCCGGCCAGGGCCTCCTTGAACTTC. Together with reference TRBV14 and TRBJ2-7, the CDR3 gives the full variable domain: EAGVTQFPSHSVIEKGQTVTLRCDPISGHDNLYWYRRVMGKEIKFLLHFVKESKQDESGMPNNRFLAERTGGTYSTLKVQPAELEDSGVYFCASSPARASLNFGPGTRLTVT.

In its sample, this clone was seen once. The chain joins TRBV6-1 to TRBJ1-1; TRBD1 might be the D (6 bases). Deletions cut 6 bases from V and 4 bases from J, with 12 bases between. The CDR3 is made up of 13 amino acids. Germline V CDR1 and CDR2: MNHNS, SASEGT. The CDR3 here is CASRHRVSTEAFF. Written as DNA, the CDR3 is TGTGCCAGCAGACACAGGGTTAGCACTGAAGCTTTCTTT.

Here the CDR3 DNA reads TGTGCCTGGAGTCGGTCGAGGCTAGCGATAGGAACCGGGGAGCTGTTTTTT. Its translation is CAWSRSRLAIGTGELFF. This chain joins TRBV30 and TRBJ2-2, with a possible D match to TRBD2 (6 bases). The CDR3 sequence is 17 residues long. Germline values: CDR1 GTSNPN, CDR2 SVGIG (reference sequence). Trimming pared 2 bases from V and 5 bases from J, leaving 21 bases between.

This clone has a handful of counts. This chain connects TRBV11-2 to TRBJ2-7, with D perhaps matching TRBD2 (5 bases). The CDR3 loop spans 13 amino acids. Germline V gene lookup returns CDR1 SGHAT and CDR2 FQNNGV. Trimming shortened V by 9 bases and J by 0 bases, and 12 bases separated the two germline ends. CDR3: CASRRASSYEQYF. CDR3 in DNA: TGTGCCAGTAGGCGGGCCAGCTCCTACGAGCAGTACTTC.

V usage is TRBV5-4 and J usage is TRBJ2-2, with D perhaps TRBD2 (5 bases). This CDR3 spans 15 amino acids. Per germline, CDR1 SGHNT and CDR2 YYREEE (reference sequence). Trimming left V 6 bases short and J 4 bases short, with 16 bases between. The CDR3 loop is CASTLEEYPTGELFF. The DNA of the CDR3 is TGTGCCAGCACGTTGGAGGAATACCCCACCGGGGAGCTGTTTTTT.

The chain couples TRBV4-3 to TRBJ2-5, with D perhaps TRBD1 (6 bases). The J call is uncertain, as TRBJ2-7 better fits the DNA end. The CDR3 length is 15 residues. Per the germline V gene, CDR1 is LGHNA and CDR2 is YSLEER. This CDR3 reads CASSLSGGRTYEQYF. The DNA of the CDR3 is TGCGCCAGCAGCCTAAGTGGGGGCAGAACCTACGAGCAGTACTTC.